This TCR beta chain is from a study of metastatic and nonmetastatic thyroid tumors (dated by TCRdb to the early 2020s). Study-wide context: The researchers compared repertoires between peripheral blood samples and tumor or nodule tissue samples from patients with malignant or benign thyroid disease. Points the paper makes about the study in general: In both blood and tumor samples, malignant tumors were reported to have significantly higher TCR beta diversity than benign nodules.

No treatment had been received by any patient before thyroid surgery. Using T-cell receptor beta sequencing, the study looked back at clinical samples from patients collected from the early 2010s to the late 2010s. The library was made by PCR. TCRdb names Illumina HiSeq 4000 as the instrument used. The TCR beta-chain CDR3 region of each patient was profiled by high-throughput sequencing. From the authors' description of their analysis: Drawing on CDR3 differences between clinicopathological groups, the researchers built a classifier meant to tell apart patients with distant-metastatic papillary thyroid cancer. To measure repertoire diversity the researchers used the Shannon index, while the Morisita-Horn index served to gauge how similar the tumor and blood repertoires were. TCRdb reworked the public reads: Q25 trimming with fastp, MiXCR clone assembly, productive beta chains retained. For this entry, the V and J calls and clone size follow TCRdb and not the study's own pipeline. The sample table lists 15,000 to 20,000 clones, under 30% of them with a count of one. The top ten constitute over 9.5% of the sample.

The CDR3 sequence holds 16 residues, the cysteine and phenylalanine included. The kept DNA is CDR3 alone, 48 bases in frame from the first base. CDR1 and CDR2 are drawn from the germline V gene: SNHLY, FYNNEI. V is cut back by 7 bases and J by 4 bases, with 13 bases in the junction unmatched. About this clone itself: Its antigen is currently not known. Base qualities are not recorded, but no much larger clone differs from it by a single base.

Input material: adjacent normal tissue. The receptor's source is a female donor with papillary thyroid cancer or a benign thyroid nodule (not recorded which). Some clones in this sample may be carry-over from other donors' samples. The rearrangement joined TRBV2 to TRBJ2-1, and 7 junction bases match TRBD2. The CDR3 is CASTEGGGRRYNEQFF. The bases read TGTGCCAGCACCGAGGGTGGCGGGAGAAGGTACAATGAGCAGTTCTTC.